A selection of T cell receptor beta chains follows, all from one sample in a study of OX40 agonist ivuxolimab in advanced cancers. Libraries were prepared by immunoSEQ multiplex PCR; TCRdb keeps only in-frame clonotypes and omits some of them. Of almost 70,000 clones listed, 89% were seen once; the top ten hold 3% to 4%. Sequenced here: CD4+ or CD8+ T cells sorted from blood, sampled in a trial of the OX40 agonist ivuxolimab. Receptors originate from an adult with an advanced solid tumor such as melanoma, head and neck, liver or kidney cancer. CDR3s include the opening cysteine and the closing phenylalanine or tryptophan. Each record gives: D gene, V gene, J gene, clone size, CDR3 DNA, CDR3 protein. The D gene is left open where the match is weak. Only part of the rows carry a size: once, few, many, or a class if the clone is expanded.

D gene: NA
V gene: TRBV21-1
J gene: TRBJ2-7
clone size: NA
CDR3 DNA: TGTGCCAGCAGCAAAGCCCCGGGACAGGGGGTGCCTGAGCAGTACTTC
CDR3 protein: CASSKAPGQGVPEQYF

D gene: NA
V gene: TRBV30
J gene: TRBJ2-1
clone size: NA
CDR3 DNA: TGTGCCTGGGGGCGCGCCCTTGAGCAGTTCTTC
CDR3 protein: CAWGRALEQFF

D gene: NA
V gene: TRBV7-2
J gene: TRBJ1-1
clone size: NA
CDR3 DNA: TGTGCCAGCAGCTTAAGATTCGGGCCCGGGACTGAAGCTTTCTTT
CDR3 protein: CASSLRFGPGTEAFF

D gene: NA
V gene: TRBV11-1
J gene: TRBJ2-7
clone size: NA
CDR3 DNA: TGTGCCAGCAAAGGTACTATCTCCACCGAGCAGTACTTC
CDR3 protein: CASKGTISTEQYF

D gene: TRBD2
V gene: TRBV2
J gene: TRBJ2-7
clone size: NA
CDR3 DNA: TGTGCCAGCAGAAAAGCGCCGGGACTAGCGGGAGATGGGGGGGGCTACGAGCAGTACTTC
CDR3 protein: CASRKAPGLAGDGGGYEQYF

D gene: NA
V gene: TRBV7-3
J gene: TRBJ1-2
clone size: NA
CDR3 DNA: TGTGCCAGCAGCTCAGACGGAGGGGGAGGCGCGGTCAATAATGGCTACACCTTC
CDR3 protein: CASSSDGGGGAVNNGYTF

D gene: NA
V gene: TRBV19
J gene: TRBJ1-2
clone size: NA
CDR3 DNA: TGTGCCAGTAGTACACACCATAACTATGGCTACACCTTC
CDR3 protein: CASSTHHNYGYTF

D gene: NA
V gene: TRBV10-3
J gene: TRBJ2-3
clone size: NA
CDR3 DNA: TGTGCCATCAGGGACGGTAGCACAGATACGCAGTATTTT
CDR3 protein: CAIRDGSTDTQYF

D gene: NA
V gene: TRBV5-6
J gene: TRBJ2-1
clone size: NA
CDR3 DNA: TGTGCCAGCAGCCAATGGGGGACGATCAATGAGCAGTTCTTC
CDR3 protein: CASSQWGTINEQFF

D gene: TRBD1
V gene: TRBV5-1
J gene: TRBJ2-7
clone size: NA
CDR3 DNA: TGCGCCAGCAGCTTGACCTCCGGGACAGGGGGCTACGAGCAGTACTTC
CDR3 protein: CASSLTSGTGGYEQYF

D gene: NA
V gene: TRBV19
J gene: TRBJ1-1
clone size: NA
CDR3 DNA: TGTGCCAGTAGTATACCCCTGAGCACTGAAGCTTTCTTT
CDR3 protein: CASSIPLSTEAFF

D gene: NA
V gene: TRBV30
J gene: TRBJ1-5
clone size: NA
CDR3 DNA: TGTGCCAGGTCAGCAGGGGAGAATCAGCCCCAGCATTTT
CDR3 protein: CARSAGENQPQHF

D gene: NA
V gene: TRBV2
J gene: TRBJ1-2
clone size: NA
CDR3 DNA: TGTGCCAGCAGTGAAGGCGGAGTCTATGGCTACACCTTC
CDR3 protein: CASSEGGVYGYTF

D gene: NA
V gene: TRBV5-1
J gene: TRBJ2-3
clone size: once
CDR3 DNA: TGCGCCAGCAGGGCTAGCGAAAGCACAGATACGCAGTATTTT
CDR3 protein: CASRASESTDTQYF

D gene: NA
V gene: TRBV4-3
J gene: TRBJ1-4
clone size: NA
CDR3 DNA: TGCGCCAGCAGCCAAGATGAACTTCAGGAAAAACTGTTTTTT
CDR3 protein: CASSQDELQEKLFF

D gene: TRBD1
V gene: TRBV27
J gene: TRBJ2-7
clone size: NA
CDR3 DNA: TGTGCCAGCAGGCGGACAGGGACCTACGAGCAGTACTTC
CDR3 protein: CASRRTGTYEQYF

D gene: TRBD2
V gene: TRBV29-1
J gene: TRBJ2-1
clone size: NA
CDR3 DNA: TGCAGCGTTAGGTCTAGCGGGAGCTCCTACAATGAGCAGTTCTTC
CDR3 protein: CSVRSSGSSYNEQFF

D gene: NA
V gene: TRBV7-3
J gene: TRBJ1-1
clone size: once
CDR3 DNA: TGTGCCAGCAGCCGCCCGGGCTACACTGAAGCTTTCTTT
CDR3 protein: CASSRPGYTEAFF

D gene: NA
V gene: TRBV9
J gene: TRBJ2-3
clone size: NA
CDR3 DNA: TGTGCCAGCAGCGTAGACAACGGGTACACAGATACGCAGTATTTT
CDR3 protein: CASSVDNGYTDTQYF

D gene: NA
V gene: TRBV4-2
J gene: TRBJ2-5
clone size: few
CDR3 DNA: TGTGCCAGCAGCCAAGCAGGGTCAGAGACCCAGTACTTC
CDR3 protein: CASSQAGSETQYF

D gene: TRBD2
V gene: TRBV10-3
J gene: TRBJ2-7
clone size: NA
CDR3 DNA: TGTGCCATCAGCGCCGGGGGGAGCGGGGACTACGAGCAGTACTTC
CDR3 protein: CAISAGGSGDYEQYF

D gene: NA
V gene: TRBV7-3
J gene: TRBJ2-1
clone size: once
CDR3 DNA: TGTGCCAGCAGCTTAGCCGGGACTTCCCCCGAAGAGCAGTTCTTC
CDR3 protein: CASSLAGTSPEEQFF

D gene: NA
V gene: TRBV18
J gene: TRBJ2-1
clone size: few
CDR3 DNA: TGTGCCAGCTCACCGCAAGCTAGCTACAATGAGCAGTTCTTC
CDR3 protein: CASSPQASYNEQFF

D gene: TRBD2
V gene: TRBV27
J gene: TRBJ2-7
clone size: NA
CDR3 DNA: TGTGCCAGCAGTCCACGGACTAGCGGGAGGGGCGAGCAGTACTTC
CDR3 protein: CASSPRTSGRGEQYF

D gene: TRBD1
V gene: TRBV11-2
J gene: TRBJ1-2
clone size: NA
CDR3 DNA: TGTGCCAGCAGCTTACAGGGGGACTATGGCTACACCTTC
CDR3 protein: CASSLQGDYGYTF

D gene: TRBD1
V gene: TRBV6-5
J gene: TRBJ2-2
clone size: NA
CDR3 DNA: TGTGCCAGCAGTGACAGGGGGCCAGCCGGGGAGCTGTTTTTT
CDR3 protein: CASSDRGPAGELFF

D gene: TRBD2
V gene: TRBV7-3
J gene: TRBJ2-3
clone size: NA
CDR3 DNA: TGTGCCAGCAGCCCGGGACTAGCGGGAGGAACAGATACGCAGTATTTT
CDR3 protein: CASSPGLAGGTDTQYF

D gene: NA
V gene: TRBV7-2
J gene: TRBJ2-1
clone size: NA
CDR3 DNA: TGTGCCAGCAGCTTAGCTGGGCCCTTAGGGGAGCAGTTCTTC
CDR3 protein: CASSLAGPLGEQFF

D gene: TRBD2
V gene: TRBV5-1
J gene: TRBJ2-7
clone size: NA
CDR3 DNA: TGCGCCAGCAGCTTGGGCCTAGCGGGAGACGAGCAGTACTTC
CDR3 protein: CASSLGLAGDEQYF

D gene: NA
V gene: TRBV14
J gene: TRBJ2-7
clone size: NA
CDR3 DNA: TGTGCCAGCAGCCAAGATAGGGGGACTATCTCCTACGAGCAGTACTTC
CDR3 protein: CASSQDRGTISYEQYF

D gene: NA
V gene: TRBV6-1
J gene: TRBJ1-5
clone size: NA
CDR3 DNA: TGTGCCAGCAGTGAAGGGACGGGGAGCAATCAGCCCCAGCATTTT
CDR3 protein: CASSEGTGSNQPQHF